This TCR beta chain was sequenced during a study of identifying expanded T cells in peripheral blood. Trimming pared 4 bases from V and 6 bases from J, leaving 13 bases between. The germline CDR1 and CDR2 sequences are MNHEY and SVGAGI. This CDR3 is built from 14 residues. Healthy donors had no documented immune events, such as infections, while sampled. As concerns this clone: Its specificity is unknown.

Study-wide findings and caveats: Variance in clone template counts between roughly two-week samples significantly increased with total template count across all healthy donors. About 1.2 clones differed between technical replicates, versus about 17 and 20 over time.

Profiled with immunoSEQ multiplex PCR; TCRdb holds only in-frame clones, not every one. Seen here are over 100,000 clones, about 91% observed once, and the top ten hold around an eighth. This TCR derives from a person aged 18 to 70 in good health. The chain is built from TRBV6-5 and TRBJ1-5; D gene uncertain. Sequencing used blood. CDR3 coding DNA: TGTGCCAGCAGTTCGGTCGATAAGGGTCAGCCCCAGCATTTT. Translation gives CASSSVDKGQPQHF.